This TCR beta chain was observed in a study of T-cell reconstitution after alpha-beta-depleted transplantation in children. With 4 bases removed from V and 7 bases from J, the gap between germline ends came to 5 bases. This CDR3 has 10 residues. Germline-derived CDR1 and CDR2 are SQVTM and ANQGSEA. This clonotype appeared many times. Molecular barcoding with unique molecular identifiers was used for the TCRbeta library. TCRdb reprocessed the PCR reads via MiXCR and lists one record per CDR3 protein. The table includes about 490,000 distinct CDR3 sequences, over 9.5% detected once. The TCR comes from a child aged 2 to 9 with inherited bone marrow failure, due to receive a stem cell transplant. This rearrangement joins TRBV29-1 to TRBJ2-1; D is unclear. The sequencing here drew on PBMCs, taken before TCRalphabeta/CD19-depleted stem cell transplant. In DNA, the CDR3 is TGCAGCGTTGGCTTGAATGAGCAGTTCTTC. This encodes CSVGLNEQFF.